The source of this T cell receptor (beta chain) is a study of response to subunit inactivated influenza vaccine. TCRdb redid the calling of the RT-PCR reads with MiXCR, one entry per CDR3 protein. In the table there are hundreds of thousands of distinct CDR3 sequences, 10% to 12% of which are singletons. The CDR3 spans 14 residues. CDR1 is LGHDT and CDR2 is YNNKEL in the germline V gene (reference sequence). The V end lost 0 bases, the J end lost 6 bases, and 9 bases lay between the germline ends. These data also formed part of another study, on T cells expressing NK-cell markers. That source reports: Template switching by 5'RACE with UMIs generated the TCR beta cDNA.

This TCR came from a man aged 45-60 years who received an inactivated influenza vaccine. Specimen: PBMCs from blood, collected on the day of vaccination. The gene calls are TRBV3-1 and TRBJ2-1; D gene uncertain. CDR3 region: CASSQEGSRNEQFF. The CDR3 region has the DNA TGTGCCAGCAGCCAAGAAGGCAGTCGCAATGAGCAGTTCTTC.